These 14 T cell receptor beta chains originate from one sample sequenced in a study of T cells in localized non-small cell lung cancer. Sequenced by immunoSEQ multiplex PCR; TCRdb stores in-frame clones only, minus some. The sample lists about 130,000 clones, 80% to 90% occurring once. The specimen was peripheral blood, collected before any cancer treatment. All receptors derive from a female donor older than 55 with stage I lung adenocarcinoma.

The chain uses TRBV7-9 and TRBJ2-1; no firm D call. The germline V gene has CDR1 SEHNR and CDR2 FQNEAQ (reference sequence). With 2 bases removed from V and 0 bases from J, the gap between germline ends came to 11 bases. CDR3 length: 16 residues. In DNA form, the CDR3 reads TGTGCCAGCAGCTTATGGCCTACCCTCTCCTACAATGAGCAGTTCTTC. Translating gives CASSLWPTLSYNEQFF. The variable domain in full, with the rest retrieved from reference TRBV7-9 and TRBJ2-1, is DTGVSQNPRHKITKRGQNVTFRCDPISEHNRLYWYRQTLGQGPEFLTYFQNEAQLEKSRLLSDRFSAERPKGSFSTLEIQRTEQGDSAMYLCASSLWPTLSYNEQFFGPGTRLTVL.

The CDR3 DNA reads as TGTGCCAGCTCAAATCTACCAAGGGTGGCCCCTAACTATGGCTACACCTTC. As protein: CASSNLPRVAPNYGYTF. V gene TRBV18 combines with J gene TRBJ1-2; no firm D call. V shed 5 bases and J shed 0 bases, with 19 bases lying between them. The CDR3 loop spans 17 amino acids. Germline V gene lookup returns CDR1 KGHSH and CDR2 LQKENI.

The CDR3 DNA reads as TGTGCCAGCAGAGAACGAGGTGCAACTAATGAAAAACTGTTTTTT. This sequence encodes CASRERGATNEKLFF. This chain joins TRBV27 and TRBJ1-4, with D uncertain. Germline V gives CDR1 MNHEY, CDR2 SMNVEV (reference sequence). V gave up 6 bases and J gave up 0 bases, with 11 bases separating them. The CDR3 consists of 15 residues.

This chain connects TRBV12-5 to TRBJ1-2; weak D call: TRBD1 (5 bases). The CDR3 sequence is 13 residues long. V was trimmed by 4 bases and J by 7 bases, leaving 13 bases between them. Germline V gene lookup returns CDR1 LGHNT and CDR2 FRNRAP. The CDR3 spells CASGSGREGGYTF. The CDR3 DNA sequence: TGTGCTAGTGGTTCGGGCAGGGAAGGTGGCTACACCTTC. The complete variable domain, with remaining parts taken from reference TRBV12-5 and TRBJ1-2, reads DARVTQTPRHKVTEMGQEVTMRCQPILGHNTVFWYRQTMMQGLELLAYFRNRAPLDDSGMPKDRFSAEMPDATLATLKIQPSEPRDSAVYFCASGSGREGGYTFGSGTRLTVV.

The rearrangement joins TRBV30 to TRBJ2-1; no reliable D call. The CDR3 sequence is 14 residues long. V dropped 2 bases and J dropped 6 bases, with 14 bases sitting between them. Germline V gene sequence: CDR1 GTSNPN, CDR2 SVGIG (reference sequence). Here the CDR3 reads CAWSPLGVSNEQFF. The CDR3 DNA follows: TGTGCCTGGAGTCCTCTTGGCGTAAGCAATGAGCAGTTCTTC.

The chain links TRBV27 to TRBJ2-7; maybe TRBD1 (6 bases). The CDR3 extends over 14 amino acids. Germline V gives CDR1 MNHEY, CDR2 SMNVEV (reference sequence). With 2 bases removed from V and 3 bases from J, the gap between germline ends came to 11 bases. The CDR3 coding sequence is TGTGCCAGCAGTTTAGTACAGGGTATCTACGAGCAGTACTTC. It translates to CASSLVQGIYEQYF.

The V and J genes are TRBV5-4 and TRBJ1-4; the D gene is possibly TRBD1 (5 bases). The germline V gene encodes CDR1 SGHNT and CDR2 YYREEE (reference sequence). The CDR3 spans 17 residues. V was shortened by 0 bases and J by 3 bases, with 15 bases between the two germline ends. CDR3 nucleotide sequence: TGTGCCAGCAGCTTGGCTTCAGGGCAAGTTGCTAATGAAAAACTGTTTTTT. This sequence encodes CASSLASGQVANEKLFF. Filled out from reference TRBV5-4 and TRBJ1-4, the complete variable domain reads ETGVTQSPTHLIKTRGQQVTLRCSSQSGHNTVSWYQQALGQGPQFIFQYYREEENGRGNFPPRFSGLQFPNYSSELNVNALELDDSALYLCASSLASGQVANEKLFFGSGTQLSVL.

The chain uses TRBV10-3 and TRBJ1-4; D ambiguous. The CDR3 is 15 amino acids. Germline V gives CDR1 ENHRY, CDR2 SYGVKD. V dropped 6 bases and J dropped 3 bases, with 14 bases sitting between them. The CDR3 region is CAIRAGGSPNEKLFF. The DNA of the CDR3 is TGTGCCATCAGGGCAGGTGGTTCACCTAATGAAAAACTGTTTTTT.

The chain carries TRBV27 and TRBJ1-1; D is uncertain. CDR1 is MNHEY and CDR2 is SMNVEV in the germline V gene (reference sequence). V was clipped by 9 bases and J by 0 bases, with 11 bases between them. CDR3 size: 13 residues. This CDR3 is CARTDRVNTEAFF. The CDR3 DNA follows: TGTGCCAGAACTGACCGGGTGAACACTGAAGCTTTCTTT.

For the CDR3, the DNA is TGTGCCTGGAGTGTAATCCCCCAGCCCCAGCATTTT. Translated: CAWSVIPQPQHF. The chain uses TRBV30 and TRBJ1-5; D is unclear. This CDR3 spans 12 amino acids. V lost 0 bases and J lost 7, with 7 bases in between. Germline CDR1 is GTSNPN and CDR2 is SVGIG (reference sequence).

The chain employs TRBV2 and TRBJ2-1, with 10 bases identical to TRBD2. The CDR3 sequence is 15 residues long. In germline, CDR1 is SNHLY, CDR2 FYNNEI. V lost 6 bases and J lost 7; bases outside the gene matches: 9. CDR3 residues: CASRLTSGNRNEQFF. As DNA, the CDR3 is TGTGCCAGCAGACTCACTAGCGGGAATAGGAATGAGCAGTTCTTC.

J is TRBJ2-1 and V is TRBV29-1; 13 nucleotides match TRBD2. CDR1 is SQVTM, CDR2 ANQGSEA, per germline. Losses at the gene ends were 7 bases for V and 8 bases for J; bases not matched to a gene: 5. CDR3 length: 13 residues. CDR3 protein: CSGGLAGVHEQFF. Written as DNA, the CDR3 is TGCAGCGGTGGACTAGCGGGAGTACATGAGCAGTTCTTC.

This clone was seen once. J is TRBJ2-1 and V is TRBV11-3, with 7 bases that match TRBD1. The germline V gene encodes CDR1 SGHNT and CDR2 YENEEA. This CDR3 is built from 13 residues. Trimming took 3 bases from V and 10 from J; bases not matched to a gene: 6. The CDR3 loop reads CASSFTGVGEQFF. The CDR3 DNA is TGTGCCAGCAGCTTTACAGGGGTTGGGGAGCAGTTCTTC.

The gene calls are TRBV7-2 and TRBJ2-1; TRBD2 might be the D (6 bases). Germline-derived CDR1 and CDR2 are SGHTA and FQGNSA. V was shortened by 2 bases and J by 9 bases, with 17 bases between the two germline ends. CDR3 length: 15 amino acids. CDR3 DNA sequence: TGTGCCAGCAGCTTAAGGGTAACGGGAGCACGTGAGCAGTTCTTC. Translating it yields CASSLRVTGAREQFF.